The present TCR beta chain was sequenced within a study of T-cell reconstitution after alpha-beta-depleted transplantation in children. The CDR3 contains 13 residues. Germline CDR1 reads MDHEN; CDR2 reads SYDVKM. The J segment lost 7 bases and the V segment lost 11 bases, leaving 6 bases of the junction unmatched. Study conclusions and caveats: When one year had passed after transplant, most T-cell counts and diversity came from newly produced T cells.

Unique molecular identifiers featured in how the TCRbeta library was prepared. TCRdb re-analysed the PCR reads in MiXCR, keeping a single row per CDR3 protein. In the table there are approximately 170,000 distinct CDR3 sequences, roughly 11% of which are singletons. There are many counts of this clonotype. Its target is unknown. Sequencing used PBMCs, obtained before TCRalphabeta/CD19-depleted stem cell transplant. This clonotype originated in a boy aged 2 to 10 with acute myeloid leukemia, due to receive a stem cell transplant. This chain uses TRBV28 with TRBJ1-6; 9 bases line up with TRBD1. CDR3 amino acids: CAADRGMNSPLHF. The CDR3 nucleotides read TGTGCCGCCGACAGGGGGATGAATTCACCCCTCCACTTT.